This is a list of T cell receptor beta chains from one sample in a study of T cells in Graves' hyperthyroidism and ophthalmopathy. TCRdb independently ran MiXCR on the multiplex PCR reads; one entry per CDR3 protein. The table includes about 290,000 distinct CDR3 sequences, around 15% detected once. Sequenced input: blood. These receptors were collected from a woman aged 50 to 60 with Graves' hyperthyroidism that later progressed to Graves' ophthalmopathy. Both conserved end residues are part of each CDR3. A D gene is named only where the DNA matches it firmly. Size is omitted from some rows. Given values are once, few, many or a class for expanded clones.

D: -
J: TRBJ2-7
V: TRBV9
size: few
CDR3: CASGGPASYEQYF
DNA: TGTGCCAGCGGTGGGCCAGCTTCCTACGAGCAGTACTTC

D: -
J: TRBJ1-1
V: TRBV5-1
size: -
CDR3: CASSPGGHLLLNTEAFF
DNA: TGCGCCAGCAGCCCGGGGGGACACCTTCTTTTGAACACTGAAGCTTTCTTT

D: TRBD2
J: TRBJ2-3
V: TRBV6-1
size: many
CDR3: CAIGLAGGSDTQYF
DNA: TGTGCCATCGGACTAGCGGGAGGTTCAGATACGCAGTATTTT

D: -
J: TRBJ2-3
V: TRBV5-1
size: many
CDR3: CASRVGDTQYF
DNA: TGCGCCAGTCGCGTAGGGGATACGCAGTATTTT

D: -
J: TRBJ1-4
V: TRBV18
size: few
CDR3: CASSSGRGEKLFF
DNA: TGTGCCAGCTCATCTGGACGGGGGGAAAAACTGTTTTTT

D: -
J: TRBJ2-7
V: TRBV3-1
size: few
CDR3: CASSQGFMYEQYF
DNA: TGTGCCAGCAGCCAGGGGTTTATGTACGAGCAGTACTTC

D: -
J: TRBJ2-7
V: TRBV10-2
size: -
CDR3: CAAADVPKPYEQYF
DNA: TGCGCCGCGGCAGACGTACCGAAACCCTACGAGCAGTACTTC

D: -
J: TRBJ2-1
V: TRBV20-1
size: many
CDR3: CSARDRGRDHLSYNEQFF
DNA: TGCAGTGCTAGAGATCGGGGCAGGGACCACCTCTCCTACAATGAGCAGTTCTTC

D: -
J: TRBJ2-7
V: TRBV9
size: many
CDR3: CASSPWRQSSEQYF
DNA: TGTGCCAGCAGCCCTTGGAGGCAGTCCTCCGAGCAGTACTTC

D: TRBD1
J: TRBJ2-3
V: TRBV20-1
size: many
CDR3: CSAREADRASTDTQYF
DNA: TGCAGTGCTAGAGAGGCGGACAGGGCGAGCACAGATACGCAGTATTTT

D: -
J: TRBJ2-7
V: TRBV5-1
size: many
CDR3: CASSLEGSSYEQYF
DNA: TGCGCCAGCAGCTTGGAAGGTAGTAGCTACGAGCAGTACTTC

D: -
J: TRBJ1-1
V: TRBV3-1
size: many
CDR3: CASSQDAVTEAFF
DNA: TGTGCCAGCAGCCAAGATGCGGTTACTGAAGCTTTCTTT

D: TRBD2
J: TRBJ2-3
V: TRBV20-1
size: many
CDR3: CSARAISGRGPDTQYF
DNA: TGCAGTGCTAGAGCGATTAGCGGGAGGGGGCCAGATACGCAGTATTTT

D: -
J: TRBJ1-5
V: TRBV12-3/TRBV12-4
size: many
CDR3: CASTLEINQPQHF
DNA: TGTGCCAGCACCCTTGAGATCAATCAGCCCCAGCATTTT

D: -
J: TRBJ2-1
V: TRBV28
size: many
CDR3: CASSDIFRVEQFF
DNA: TGTGCCAGCAGTGATATATTCCGGGTTGAGCAGTTCTTC

D: TRBD2
J: TRBJ2-5
V: TRBV7-9
size: many
CDR3: CASRRTSGRGETQYF
DNA: TGTGCCAGCAGAAGGACTAGCGGGAGGGGTGAGACCCAGTACTTC

D: -
J: TRBJ2-1
V: TRBV7-9
size: -
CDR3: CASSPSGHNSYNEQFF
DNA: TGTGCCAGCAGCCCCTCTGGACACAACTCCTACAATGAGCAGTTCTTC

D: TRBD2
J: TRBJ2-1
V: TRBV27
size: few
CDR3: CASGSGGPLNEQFF
DNA: TGTGCCAGCGGGTCGGGAGGGCCACTCAATGAGCAGTTCTTC

D: -
J: TRBJ2-1
V: TRBV20-1
size: many
CDR3: CSARPGAGYNEQFF
DNA: TGCAGTGCTAGGCCGGGAGCAGGTTACAATGAGCAGTTCTTC

D: -
J: TRBJ1-1
V: TRBV28
size: many
CDR3: CASSSGLDEAFF
DNA: TGTGCCAGCAGTTCCGGATTGGATGAAGCTTTCTTT

D: -
J: TRBJ2-5
V: TRBV15
size: -
CDR3: CATSRDYPPPILGETQYF
DNA: TGTGCCACCAGCAGAGATTACCCCCCACCTATTTTAGGAGAGACCCAGTACTTC

D: TRBD1
J: TRBJ1-1
V: TRBV20-1
size: -
CDR3: CSAIAGQGNTEAFF
DNA: TGCAGTGCAATTGCCGGACAGGGTAACACTGAAGCTTTCTTT

D: -
J: TRBJ2-7
V: TRBV7-9
size: -
CDR3: CASSSSFGGTSPIRSYEQYF
DNA: TGTGCCAGCAGCTCAAGTTTTGGCGGGACGAGCCCCATTCGCTCCTACGAGCAGTACTTC

D: TRBD1
J: TRBJ2-4
V: TRBV7-8
size: many
CDR3: CASSPFRPGQGNNIQYF
DNA: TGTGCCAGCAGCCCCTTTAGACCGGGACAGGGGAACAACATTCAGTACTTC

D: -
J: TRBJ2-5
V: TRBV3-1
size: many
CDR3: CASSARLGAPQYF
DNA: TGTGCCAGCAGCGCCCGTCTCGGGGCCCCCCAGTACTTC

D: -
J: TRBJ2-7
V: TRBV20-1
size: many
CDR3: CSARGRESSYEQYF
DNA: TGCAGTGCTAGAGGACGGGAGAGCTCCTACGAGCAGTACTTC

D: -
J: TRBJ2-1
V: TRBV11-2
size: -
CDR3: CASTPRLAGNEQFF
DNA: TGTGCCAGCACCCCGAGGCTAGCAGGGAATGAGCAGTTCTTC

D: -
J: TRBJ2-3
V: TRBV9
size: -
CDR3: CASSSSEPSTDTQYF
DNA: TGTGCCAGCAGCTCTAGCGAACCTAGCACAGATACGCAGTATTTT

D: TRBD2
J: TRBJ2-1
V: TRBV7-9
size: many
CDR3: CASRPGLAGSSYNEQFF
DNA: TGTGCCAGCAGACCGGGACTAGCGGGATCGTCTTACAATGAGCAGTTCTTC

D: TRBD1
J: TRBJ1-5
V: TRBV18
size: many
CDR3: CASSRGTGGLNQPQHF
DNA: TGTGCCAGCTCCCGCGGGACAGGGGGATTAAATCAGCCCCAGCATTTT

D: TRBD1
J: TRBJ2-7
V: TRBV11-2
size: many
CDR3: CASSFGQGFYEQYF
DNA: TGTGCCAGCAGCTTCGGACAGGGTTTTTACGAGCAGTACTTC

D: TRBD2
J: TRBJ2-7
V: TRBV6-2/TRBV6-3
size: few
CDR3: CATRGIFSGAYGQYF
DNA: TGTGCCACCAGGGGAATTTTTAGCGGGGCCTACGGGCAGTACTTC

D: -
J: TRBJ2-3
V: TRBV28
size: many
CDR3: CASQYGTDTQYF
DNA: TGTGCCAGCCAGTACGGGACAGATACGCAGTATTTT

D: -
J: TRBJ1-2
V: TRBV5-1
size: -
CDR3: CASSFEGQYGYTF
DNA: TGCGCCAGCAGCTTCGAGGGTCAATATGGCTACACCTTC

D: TRBD2
J: TRBJ2-3
V: TRBV9
size: few
CDR3: CASTIGGRGTDTQYF
DNA: TGTGCCAGCACAATCGGCGGGAGAGGCACAGATACGCAGTATTTT

D: -
J: TRBJ2-7
V: TRBV30
size: many
CDR3: CAWSRAATYEQYF
DNA: TGTGCCTGGAGTCGGGCGGCAACCTACGAGCAGTACTTC

D: -
J: TRBJ2-7
V: TRBV5-6
size: many
CDR3: CASSSAGRQYF
DNA: TGTGCCAGCAGCTCCGCGGGCCGGCAGTACTTC

D: TRBD2
J: TRBJ2-7
V: TRBV20-1
size: many
CDR3: CSAREKREGNHFYYEQYF
DNA: TGCAGTGCTAGAGAAAAGCGGGAGGGCAACCATTTTTACTACGAGCAGTACTTC

D: -
J: TRBJ2-7
V: TRBV6-5
size: -
CDR3: CASSYSRGEGYEQYF
DNA: TGTGCCAGCAGTTACTCGAGGGGGGAAGGGTACGAGCAGTACTTC

D: -
J: TRBJ2-2
V: TRBV7-9
size: many
CDR3: CASSLIVWRAGTITGELFF
DNA: TGTGCCAGCAGCTTAATCGTCTGGCGGGCGGGAACGATCACCGGGGAGCTGTTTTTT

D: -
J: TRBJ1-1
V: TRBV19
size: -
CDR3: CASSMSQVVSEAFF
DNA: TGTGCCAGTAGTATGTCCCAGGTTGTCTCTGAAGCTTTCTTT